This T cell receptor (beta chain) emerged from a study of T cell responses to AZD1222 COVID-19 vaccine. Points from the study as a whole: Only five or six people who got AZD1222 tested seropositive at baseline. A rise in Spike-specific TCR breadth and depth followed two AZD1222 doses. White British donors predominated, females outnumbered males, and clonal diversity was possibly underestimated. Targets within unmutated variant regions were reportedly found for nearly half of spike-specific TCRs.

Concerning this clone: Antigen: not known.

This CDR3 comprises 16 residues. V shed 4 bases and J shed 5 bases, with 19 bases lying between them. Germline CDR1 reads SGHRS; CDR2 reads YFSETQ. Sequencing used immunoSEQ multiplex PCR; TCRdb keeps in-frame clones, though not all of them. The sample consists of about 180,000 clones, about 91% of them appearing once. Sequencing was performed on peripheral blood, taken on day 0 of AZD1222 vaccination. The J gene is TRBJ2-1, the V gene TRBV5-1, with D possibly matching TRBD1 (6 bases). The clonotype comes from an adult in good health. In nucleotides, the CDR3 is TGCGCCAGCAGCCCATGGGCCTCGGCAGGGGACAATGAGCAGTTCTTC. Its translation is CASSPWASAGDNEQFF.